The TCR beta chain described here comes from a study of blood T cell repertoires in COVID-19. Study background: Sample material is recorded as cDNA or gDNA derived from T cells, B-cell-depleted T cells, or PBMCs.

Profiling relied on immunoSEQ multiplex PCR, and the TCRdb table lists in-frame clones only, not all of them. The sample lists under 300,000 clones; 70% to 90% were seen once. Study members were between about 18 and 90 years old and lived in 24 US regions. Per the germline V gene, CDR1 is LNHDA and CDR2 is SQIVND (reference sequence). V lost 6 bases to trimming and J lost 4 bases; unmatched junction nucleotides: 3. CDR3 length equals 13 residues. The specimen was PBMCs or T cells enriched from blood (not recorded which). The J gene is TRBJ1-5, the V gene TRBV19; 7 positions agree with TRBD1. The TCR originated in a woman aged 55-69 years in a cohort exposed to, infected with or recovered from COVID-19 (not recorded which). The CDR3 bases are TGTGCCAGTAGCGACAGGGAGAATCAGCCCCAGCATTTT. It is translated as CASSDRENQPQHF.